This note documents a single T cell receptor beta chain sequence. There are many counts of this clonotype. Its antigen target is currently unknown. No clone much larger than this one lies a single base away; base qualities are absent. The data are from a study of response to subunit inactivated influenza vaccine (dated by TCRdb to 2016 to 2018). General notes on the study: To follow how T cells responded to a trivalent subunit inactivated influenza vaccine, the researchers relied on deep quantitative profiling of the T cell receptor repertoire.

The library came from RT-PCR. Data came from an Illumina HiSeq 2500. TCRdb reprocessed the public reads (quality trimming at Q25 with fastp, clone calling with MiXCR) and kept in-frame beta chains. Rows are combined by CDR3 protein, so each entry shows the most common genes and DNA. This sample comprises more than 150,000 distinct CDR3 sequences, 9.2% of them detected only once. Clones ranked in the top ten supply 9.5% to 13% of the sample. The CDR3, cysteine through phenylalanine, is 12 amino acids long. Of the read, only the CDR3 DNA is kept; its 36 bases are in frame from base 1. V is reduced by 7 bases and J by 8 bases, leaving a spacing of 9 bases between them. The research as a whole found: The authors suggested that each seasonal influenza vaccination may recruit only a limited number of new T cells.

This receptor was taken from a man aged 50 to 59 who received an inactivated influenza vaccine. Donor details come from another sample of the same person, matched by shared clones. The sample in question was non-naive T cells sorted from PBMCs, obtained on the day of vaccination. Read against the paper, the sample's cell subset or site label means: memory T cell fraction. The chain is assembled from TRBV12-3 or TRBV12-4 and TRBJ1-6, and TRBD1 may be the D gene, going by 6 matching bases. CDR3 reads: CASTDRYSPLHF. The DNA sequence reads TGTGCCAGCACGGACAGATATTCACCCCTCCACTTT.